The following is a T cell receptor beta chain sequence with its context. Its antigen remains unidentified. These data belong to a study of cytomegalovirus exposure and HLA in healthy donors. Study observations and caveats: Indistinguishability led to the exclusion of some V segments, TRBV6-2 and TRBV6-3 included.

PCR involved 60 Vbeta and 13 Jbeta primers. Measured with immunoSEQ multiplex PCR; TCRdb has only the in-frame clones, and not every one. The sample records 85,000 to 130,000 clones, under 80% being singletons. The junction had 5 bases not matched to a gene; V was cut back by 2 bases and J by 7 bases. CDR1 and CDR2 (germline): SGHAT, FQNNGV. This CDR3 comprises 15 residues. The sequenced sample consisted of PBMCs. The V call is TRBV11-2, the J call TRBJ2-2, with 9 nucleotides matching TRBD2. The receptor comes from a woman between 50 and 59 years old in good health and CMV-seropositive. The CDR3 sequence is CASSLIAGVGGELFF. In nucleotides, the CDR3 is TGTGCCAGCAGCTTAATAGCGGGGGTCGGCGGGGAGCTGTTTTTT.